The clone carrying this T cell receptor (beta chain) has a single count. The target antigen is unknown. The source of the sample is a study of shared clonotypes between healthy human individuals. Study-wide results and limits: Non-shared clonotypes had lower generation probabilities than those shared by all four donors.

Researchers divided each subset's genomic DNA evenly across several immunoSEQ plates. Method: immunoSEQ multiplex PCR; TCRdb's copy keeps in-frame clones and lacks some. This table has nearly 2 million clones, about 94% appearing once. CD45RO-negative, CCR7-positively selected cells formed the naive CD8 fraction, excluding terminally differentiated effector memory CD45RA+ cells. CDR1 and CDR2 (germline): GTSNPN, SVGIG (reference sequence). Deletions cut 7 bases from V and 8 bases from J, with 15 bases between. CDR3 length equals 13 residues. The sequence was obtained from a man younger than 35 in good health. V and J are TRBV30 and TRBJ2-6; the D is unclear. Input material: naive CD8+ T cells sorted from blood. CDR3 amino acids: CASSGARTNVLTF. The CDR3 nucleotides are TGTGCCTCCTCAGGCGCCAGGACCAACGTCCTGACTTTC.